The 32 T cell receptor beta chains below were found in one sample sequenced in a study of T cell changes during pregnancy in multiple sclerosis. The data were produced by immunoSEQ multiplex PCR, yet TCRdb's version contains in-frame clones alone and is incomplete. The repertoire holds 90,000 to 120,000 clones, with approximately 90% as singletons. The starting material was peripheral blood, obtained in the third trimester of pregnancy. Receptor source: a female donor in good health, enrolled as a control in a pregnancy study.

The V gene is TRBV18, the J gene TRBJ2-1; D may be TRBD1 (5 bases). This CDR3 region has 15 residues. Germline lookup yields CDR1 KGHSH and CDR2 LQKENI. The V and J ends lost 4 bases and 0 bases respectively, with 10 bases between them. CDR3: CASSHDSDSYNEQFF. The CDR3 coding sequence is TGTGCCAGCTCACACGACAGTGACTCCTACAATGAGCAGTTCTTC.

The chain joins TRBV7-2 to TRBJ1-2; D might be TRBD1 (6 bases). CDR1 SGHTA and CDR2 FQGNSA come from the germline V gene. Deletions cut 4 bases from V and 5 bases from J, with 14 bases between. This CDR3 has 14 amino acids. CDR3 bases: TGTGCCAGCAGCTCGTACAGGGATGGGTATGGCTACACCTTC. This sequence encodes CASSSYRDGYGYTF.

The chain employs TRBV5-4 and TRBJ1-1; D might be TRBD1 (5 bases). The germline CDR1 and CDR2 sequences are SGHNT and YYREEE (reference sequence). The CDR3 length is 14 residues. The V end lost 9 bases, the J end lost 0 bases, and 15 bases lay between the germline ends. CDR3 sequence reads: CAKTKTAMNTEAFF. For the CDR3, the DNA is TGTGCCAAAACGAAGACAGCGATGAACACTGAAGCTTTCTTT. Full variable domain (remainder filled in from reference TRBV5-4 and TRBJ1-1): ETGVTQSPTHLIKTRGQQVTLRCSSQSGHNTVSWYQQALGQGPQFIFQYYREEENGRGNFPPRFSGLQFPNYSSELNVNALELDDSALYLCAKTKTAMNTEAFFGQGTRLTVV.

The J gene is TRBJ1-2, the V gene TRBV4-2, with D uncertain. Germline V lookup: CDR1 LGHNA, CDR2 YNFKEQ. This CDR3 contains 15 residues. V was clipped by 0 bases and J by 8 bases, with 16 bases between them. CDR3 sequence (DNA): TGTGCCAGCAGCCAAGAATTCGAAGGTTTGGGCGGCTACACCTTC. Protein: CASSQEFEGLGGYTF.

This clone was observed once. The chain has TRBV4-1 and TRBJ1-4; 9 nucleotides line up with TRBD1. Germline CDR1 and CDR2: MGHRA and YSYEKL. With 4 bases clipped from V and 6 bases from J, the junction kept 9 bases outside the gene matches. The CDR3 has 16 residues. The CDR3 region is CASSLRTGGPDEKLFF. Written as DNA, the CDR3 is TGCGCCAGCAGCCTCCGAACAGGGGGCCCGGATGAAAAACTGTTTTTT.

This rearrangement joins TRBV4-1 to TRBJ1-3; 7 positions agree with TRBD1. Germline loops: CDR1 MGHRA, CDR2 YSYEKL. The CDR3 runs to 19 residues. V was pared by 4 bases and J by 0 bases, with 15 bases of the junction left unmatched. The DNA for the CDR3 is TGCGCCAGCAGCCCGCCGTGGGACAGACTCATGAGCTCTGGAAACACCATATATTTT. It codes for CASSPPWDRLMSSGNTIYF.

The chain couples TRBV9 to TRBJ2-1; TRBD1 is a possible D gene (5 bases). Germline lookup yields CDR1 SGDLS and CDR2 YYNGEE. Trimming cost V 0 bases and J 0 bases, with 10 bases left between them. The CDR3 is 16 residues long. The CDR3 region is CASSVEGAPSYNEQFF. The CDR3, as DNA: TGTGCCAGCAGCGTAGAAGGGGCCCCCTCCTACAATGAGCAGTTCTTC.

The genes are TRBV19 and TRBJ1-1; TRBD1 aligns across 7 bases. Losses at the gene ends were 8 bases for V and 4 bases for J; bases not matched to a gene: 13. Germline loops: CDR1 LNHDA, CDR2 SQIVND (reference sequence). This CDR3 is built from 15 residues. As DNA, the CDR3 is TGTGCCAGTCGAATTTCCCGACAGGGTGGCACTGAAGCTTTCTTT. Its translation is CASRISRQGGTEAFF.

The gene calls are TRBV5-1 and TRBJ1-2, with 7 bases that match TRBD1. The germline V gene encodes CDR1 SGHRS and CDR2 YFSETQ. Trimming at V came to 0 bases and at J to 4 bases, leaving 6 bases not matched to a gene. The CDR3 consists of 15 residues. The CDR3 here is CASSLGQGVGYGYTF. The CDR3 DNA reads TGCGCCAGCAGCTTGGGACAGGGCGTTGGCTATGGCTACACCTTC.

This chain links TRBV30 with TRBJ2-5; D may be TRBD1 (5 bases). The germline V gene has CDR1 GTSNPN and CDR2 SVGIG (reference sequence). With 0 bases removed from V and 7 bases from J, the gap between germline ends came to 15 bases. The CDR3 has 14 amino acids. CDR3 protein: CAWSVGQGLATQYF. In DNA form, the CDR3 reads TGTGCCTGGAGTGTAGGGCAGGGTCTCGCGACCCAGTACTTC.

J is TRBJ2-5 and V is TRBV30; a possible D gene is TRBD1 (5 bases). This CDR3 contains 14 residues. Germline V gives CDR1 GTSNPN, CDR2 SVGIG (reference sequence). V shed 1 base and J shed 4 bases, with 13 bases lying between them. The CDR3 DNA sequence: TGTGCCTGGAGTGAGGCAGGGTCGGGAGAGACCCAGTACTTC. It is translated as CAWSEAGSGETQYF. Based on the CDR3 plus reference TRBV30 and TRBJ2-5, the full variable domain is SQTIHQWPATLVQPVGSPLSLECTVEGTSNPNLYWYRQAAGRGLQLLFYSVGIGQISSEVPQNLSASRPQDRQFILSSKKLLLSDSGFYLCAWSEAGSGETQYFGPGTRLLVL.

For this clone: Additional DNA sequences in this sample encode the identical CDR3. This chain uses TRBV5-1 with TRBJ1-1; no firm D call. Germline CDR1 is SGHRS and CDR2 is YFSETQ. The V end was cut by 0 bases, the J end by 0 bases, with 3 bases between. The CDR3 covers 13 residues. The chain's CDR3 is CASSLDMNTEAFF. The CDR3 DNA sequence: TGCGCCAGCAGCTTGGACATGAACACTGAAGCTTTCTTT.

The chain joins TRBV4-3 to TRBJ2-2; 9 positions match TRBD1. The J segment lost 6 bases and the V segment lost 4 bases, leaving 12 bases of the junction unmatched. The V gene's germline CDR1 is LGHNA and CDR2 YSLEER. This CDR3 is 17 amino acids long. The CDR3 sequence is CASSPWTGVNSPGELFF. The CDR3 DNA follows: TGCGCCAGCAGCCCCTGGACAGGGGTCAATTCACCCGGGGAGCTGTTTTTT.

As DNA, the CDR3 is TGCAGCGTTTTGGGGGGGCGGACAAACTACAATGAGCAGTTCTTC. Residues: CSVLGGRTNYNEQFF. The V and J genes are TRBV29-1 and TRBJ2-1; perhaps TRBD2 as D (7 bases). The CDR3 is 15 residues long. Germline V gene lookup returns CDR1 SQVTM and CDR2 ANQGSEA. V gave up 5 bases and J gave up 3 bases, with 17 bases separating them.

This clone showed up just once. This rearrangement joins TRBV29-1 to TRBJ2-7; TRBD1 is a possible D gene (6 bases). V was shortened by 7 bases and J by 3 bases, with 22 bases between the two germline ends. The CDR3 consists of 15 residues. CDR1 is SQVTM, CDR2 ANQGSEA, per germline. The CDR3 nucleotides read TGCAGCGCCCAAAAAGACAGGATCCTATTCTACGAGCAGTACTTC. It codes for CSAQKDRILFYEQYF.

The CDR3 protein is CASSVDRSAEAFF. CDR3 coding DNA: TGTGCCAGCAGCGTAGACAGAAGTGCTGAAGCTTTCTTT. This chain connects TRBV9 to TRBJ1-1; no clear D. The CDR3 sequence is 13 residues long. The germline V and J ends were trimmed by 0 bases and 6 bases, with 9 bases remaining between them. The germline V gene encodes CDR1 SGDLS and CDR2 YYNGEE.

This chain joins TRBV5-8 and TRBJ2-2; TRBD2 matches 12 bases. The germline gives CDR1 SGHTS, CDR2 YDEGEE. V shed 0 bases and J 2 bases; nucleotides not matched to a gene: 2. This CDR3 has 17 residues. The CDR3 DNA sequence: TGTGCCAGCAGCTTGGTGACTAGCGGGGGAAACACCGGGGAGCTGTTTTTT. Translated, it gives CASSLVTSGGNTGELFF.

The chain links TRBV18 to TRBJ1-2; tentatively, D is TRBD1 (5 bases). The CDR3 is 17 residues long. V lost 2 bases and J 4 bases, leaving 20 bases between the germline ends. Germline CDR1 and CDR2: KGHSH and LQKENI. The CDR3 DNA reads TGTGCCAGCTCACCAAAAAGCGATCGCAGGGCTGGCTATGGCTACACCTTC. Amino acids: CASSPKSDRRAGYGYTF.

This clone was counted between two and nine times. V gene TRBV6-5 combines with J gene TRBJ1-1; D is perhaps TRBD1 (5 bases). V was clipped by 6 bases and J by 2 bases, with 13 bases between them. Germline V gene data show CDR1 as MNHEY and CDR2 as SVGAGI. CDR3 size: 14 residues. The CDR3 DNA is TGTGCCAGCAGGAGCCCCACAGGCAACACTGAAGCTTTCTTT. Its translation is CASRSPTGNTEAFF.

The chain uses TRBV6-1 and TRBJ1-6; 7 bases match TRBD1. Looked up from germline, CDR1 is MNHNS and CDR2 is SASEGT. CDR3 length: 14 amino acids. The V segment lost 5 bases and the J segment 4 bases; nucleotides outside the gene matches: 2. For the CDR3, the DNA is TGTGCCAGCAGTCAGACAGGGTATAATTCACCCCTCCACTTT. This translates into CASSQTGYNSPLHF.

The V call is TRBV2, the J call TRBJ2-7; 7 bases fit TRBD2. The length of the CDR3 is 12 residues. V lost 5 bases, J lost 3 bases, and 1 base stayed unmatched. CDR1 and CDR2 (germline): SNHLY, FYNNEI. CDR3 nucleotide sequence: TGTGCCAGCAGTCGGGGGGACTACGAGCAGTACTTC. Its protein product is CASSRGDYEQYF.

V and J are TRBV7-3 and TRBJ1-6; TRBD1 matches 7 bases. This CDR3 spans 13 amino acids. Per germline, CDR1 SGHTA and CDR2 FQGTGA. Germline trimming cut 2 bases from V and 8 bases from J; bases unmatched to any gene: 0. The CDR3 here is CASSLDRDSPLHF. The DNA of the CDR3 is TGTGCCAGCAGCTTAGACAGGGATTCACCCCTCCACTTT.

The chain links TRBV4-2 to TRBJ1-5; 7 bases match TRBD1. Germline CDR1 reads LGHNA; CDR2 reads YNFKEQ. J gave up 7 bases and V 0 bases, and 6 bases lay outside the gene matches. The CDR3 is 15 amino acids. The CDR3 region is CASSQERGRGQPQHF. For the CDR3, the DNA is TGTGCCAGCAGCCAAGAAAGGGGGCGAGGACAGCCCCAGCATTTT.

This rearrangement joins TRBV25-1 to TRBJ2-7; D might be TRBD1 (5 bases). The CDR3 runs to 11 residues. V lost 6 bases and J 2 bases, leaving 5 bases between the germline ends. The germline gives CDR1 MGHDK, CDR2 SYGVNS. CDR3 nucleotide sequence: TGTGCCAGCAGCAGGGCCTACGAGCAGTACTTC. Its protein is CASSRAYEQYF.

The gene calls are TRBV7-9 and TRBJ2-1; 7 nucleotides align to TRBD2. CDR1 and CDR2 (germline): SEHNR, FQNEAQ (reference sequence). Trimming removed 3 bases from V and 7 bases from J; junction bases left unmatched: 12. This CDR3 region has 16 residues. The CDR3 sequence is CASSFNSGRGLNEQFF. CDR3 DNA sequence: TGTGCCAGCAGCTTCAATTCGGGGCGGGGGTTGAATGAGCAGTTCTTC.

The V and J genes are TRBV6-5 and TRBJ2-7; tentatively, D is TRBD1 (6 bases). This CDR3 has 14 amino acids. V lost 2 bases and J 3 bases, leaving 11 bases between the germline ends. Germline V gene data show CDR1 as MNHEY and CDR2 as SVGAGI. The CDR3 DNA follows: TGTGCCAGCAGTTACGGCACAGGGAACTACGAGCAGTACTTC. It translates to CASSYGTGNYEQYF.

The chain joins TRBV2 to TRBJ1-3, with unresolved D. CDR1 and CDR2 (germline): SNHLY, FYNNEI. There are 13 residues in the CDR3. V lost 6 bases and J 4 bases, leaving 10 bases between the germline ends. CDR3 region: CASSDNQGNTIYF. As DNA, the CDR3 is TGTGCCAGCAGCGATAATCAGGGAAACACCATATATTTT. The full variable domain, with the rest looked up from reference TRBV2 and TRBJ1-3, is EPEVTQTPSHQVTQMGQEVILRCVPISNHLYFYWYRQILGQKVEFLVSFYNNEISEKSEIFDDQFSVERPDGSNFTLKIRSTKLEDSAMYFCASSDNQGNTIYFGEGSWLTVV.

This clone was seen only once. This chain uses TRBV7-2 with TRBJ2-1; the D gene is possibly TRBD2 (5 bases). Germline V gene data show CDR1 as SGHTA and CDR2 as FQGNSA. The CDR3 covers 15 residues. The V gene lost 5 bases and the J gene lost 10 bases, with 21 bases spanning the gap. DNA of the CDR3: TGTGCCAGCAGCCATCCCCCGGGCGGGCGGAGGGAGCAGTTCTTC. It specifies CASSHPPGGRREQFF.

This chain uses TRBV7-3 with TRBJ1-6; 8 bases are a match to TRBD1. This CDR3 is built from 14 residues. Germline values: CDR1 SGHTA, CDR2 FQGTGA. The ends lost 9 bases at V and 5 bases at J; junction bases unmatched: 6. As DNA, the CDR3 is TGTGCCAGTTCCCCGGGACAGGATAATTCACCCCTCCACTTT. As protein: CASSPGQDNSPLHF.

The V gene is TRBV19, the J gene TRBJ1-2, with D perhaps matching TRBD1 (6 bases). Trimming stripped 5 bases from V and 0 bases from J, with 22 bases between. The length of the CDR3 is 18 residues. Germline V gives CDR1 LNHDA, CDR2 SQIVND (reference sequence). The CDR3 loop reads CASSPLQDSYYPNYGYTF. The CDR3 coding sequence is TGTGCCAGTAGTCCCCTACAGGACAGCTACTACCCTAACTATGGCTACACCTTC.

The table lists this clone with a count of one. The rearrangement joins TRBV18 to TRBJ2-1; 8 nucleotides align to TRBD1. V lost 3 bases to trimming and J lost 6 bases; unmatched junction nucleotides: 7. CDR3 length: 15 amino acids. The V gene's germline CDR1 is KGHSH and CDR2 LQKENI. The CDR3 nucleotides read TGTGCCAGCTCACCTGGACAGGGTGGGGTCAATGAGCAGTTCTTC. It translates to CASSPGQGGVNEQFF.

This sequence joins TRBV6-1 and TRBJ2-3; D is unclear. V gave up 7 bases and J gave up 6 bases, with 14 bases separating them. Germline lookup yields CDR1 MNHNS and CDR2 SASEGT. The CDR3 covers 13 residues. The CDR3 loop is CASKVTLRDTQYF. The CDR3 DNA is TGTGCCAGCAAAGTGACTCTCCGCGATACGCAGTATTTT.